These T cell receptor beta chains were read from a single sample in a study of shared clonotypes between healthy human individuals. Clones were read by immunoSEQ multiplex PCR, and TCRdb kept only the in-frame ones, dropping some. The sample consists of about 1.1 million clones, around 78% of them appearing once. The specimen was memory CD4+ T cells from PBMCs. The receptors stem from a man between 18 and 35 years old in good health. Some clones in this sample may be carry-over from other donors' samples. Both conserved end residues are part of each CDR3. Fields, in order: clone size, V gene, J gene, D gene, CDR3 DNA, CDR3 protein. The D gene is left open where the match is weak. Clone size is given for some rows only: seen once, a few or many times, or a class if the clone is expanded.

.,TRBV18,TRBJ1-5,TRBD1,TGTGCCAGCTCACCAGGACAGGGATATCAGCCCCAGCATTTT,CASSPGQGYQPQHF
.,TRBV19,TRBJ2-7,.,TGTGCCAGTAGTATTCTCAGGGCTGGGAGCTACGAGCAGTACTTC,CASSILRAGSYEQYF
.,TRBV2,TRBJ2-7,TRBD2,TGTGCCAGCAGTGATGGCGGGAGTGTTGGATACGAGCAGTACTTC,CASSDGGSVGYEQYF
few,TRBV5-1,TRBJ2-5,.,TGCGCCAGCAGCTTGAGGACCCAAGAGACCCAGTACTTC,CASSLRTQETQYF
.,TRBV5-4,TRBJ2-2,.,TGTGCCAGCAGCTGGGACCAGAACACCGGGGAGCTGTTTTTT,CASSWDQNTGELFF
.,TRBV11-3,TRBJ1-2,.,TGTGCCAGCAGCTTAAGGCCAGGGTCTTTGGGTGGCTACACCTTC,CASSLRPGSLGGYTF
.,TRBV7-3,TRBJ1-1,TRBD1,TGTGCCAGCAGCATAGGGACAGGGGGCTCTCTAGGCACTGAAGCTTTCTTT,CASSIGTGGSLGTEAFF
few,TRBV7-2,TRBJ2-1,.,TGTGCCAGCAGCTCCTCCGGTAGCGTCTACAATGAGCAGTTCTTC,CASSSSGSVYNEQFF
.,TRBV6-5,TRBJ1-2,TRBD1,TGTGCCAGCAGTTACTCGAAAGACAGGGACGGCTACACCTTC,CASSYSKDRDGYTF
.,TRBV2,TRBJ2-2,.,TGTGCCAGCAATAGACTCCCAGTCGGGACCGGGGAGCTGTTTTTT,CASNRLPVGTGELFF
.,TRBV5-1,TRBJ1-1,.,TGCGCCAGCAGCTTGGCCACCACCGAGGGGGAAGCTTTCTTT,CASSLATTEGEAFF
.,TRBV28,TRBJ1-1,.,TGTGCCAGCAGGGGGACGAAGAACACTGAAGCTTTCTTT,CASRGTKNTEAFF
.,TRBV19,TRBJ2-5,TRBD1,TGTGCCAGTAGTCACCGGGACAGCCAAGAGACCCAGTACTTC,CASSHRDSQETQYF
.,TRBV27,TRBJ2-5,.,TGTGCCAGCAGTTCCGTCGGGAAGACCCAGTACTTC,CASSSVGKTQYF
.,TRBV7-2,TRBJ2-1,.,TGTGCCAGCAGCTTAGGATTTGAGCAGTTCTTC,CASSLGFEQFF
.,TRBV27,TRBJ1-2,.,TGTGCCAGCAGTTTATCGATGGCGGACTCACGCTATGGCTACACCTTC,CASSLSMADSRYGYTF
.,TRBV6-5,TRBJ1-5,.,TGTGCCAGCAGGATAAGTACATATAGCAATCAGCCCCAGCATTTT,CASRISTYSNQPQHF